Here is one TCR beta chain with its context. What it binds is unknown. This table comes from immunoSEQ multiplex PCR, and its TCRdb copy is limited to in-frame clones, with some not included. The table lists fewer than 120,000 clones, 85% to 95% of them singletons. Pooling was applied to second doses at about 4 or about 12 weeks. This record comes from a study of T cell responses to AZD1222 COVID-19 vaccine. The CDR3 is 16 amino acids. Germline V gives CDR1 LNHDA, CDR2 SQIVND (reference sequence). Trimming took off 2 bases at V and 0 bases at J, with 11 bases between the two ends. General study points: Mapped onto spike, vaccine-associated CD4 TCRs spanned it and were dominant at 160-218 and 743-854. Repertoires were sampled only after the peak T cell response.

This sequence was found in an adult who received the AZD1222 COVID-19 vaccine. Sample: peripheral blood, taken 28 days after the second AZD1222 dose. The gene calls are TRBV19 and TRBJ1-3, with a possible D match to TRBD1 (6 bases). The CDR3 DNA follows: TGTGCCAGTAGTATAAACCAACAGGGCTCTGGAAACACCATATATTTT. Protein product: CASSINQQGSGNTIYF.